This T cell receptor beta chain was obtained from a study of T-cell memory formation after mild COVID-19. The CDR3 spans 16 residues. V lost 7 bases, J lost 5 bases, and 20 bases lay in between. Points from the study as a whole: CD4+ contracting clones were found mainly in CM and EM, and CD8+ ones in EMRA.

Concerning this clonotype: Its antigen remains unidentified.

One entry per CDR3 protein results from TCRdb running MiXCR on the 5' RACE reads. The sample contains over 350,000 distinct CDR3 sequences, roughly 15% of which appear only once. The sample was PBMCs or a T cell subset sorted from them (not recorded which). J is TRBJ2-2 and V is TRBV12-3 or TRBV12-4, with D perhaps given as TRBD1 or TRBD2 (5 bases each). The sequence derives from a man aged 18 to 29 who had mild COVID-19 (a few samples of this study predate the infection). Cell type and time point are not known. CDR3 loop: CASILGNGALTGELFF. The CDR3 bases are TGTGCCAGCATACTGGGGAACGGGGCGCTAACCGGGGAGCTGTTTTTT.